This T cell receptor (beta chain) emerged from a study of Graves' ophthalmopathy and Graves' hyperthyroidism. Amplification of the TCR beta CDR3 regions used RNA transcripts (as template). HTBI primers served in a first-round RT-PCR, which a second-round multiplex PCR followed. One entry per CDR3 protein results from TCRdb running MiXCR on the multiplex PCR reads. The sample consists of about 390,000 distinct CDR3 sequences, approximately 18% of them appearing once. CDR1 and CDR2 from the germline V gene are ENHRY and SYGVKD. Between the trimmed V and J ends, which lost 3 bases and 2 bases, there was a span of 3 bases. The CDR3 length is 12 residues. This clonotype came up many times. PBMCs had their origin in fresh peripheral blood (around 10 ml).

The sequence was collected from an adult woman with stable Graves' hyperthyroidism. This sequence joins TRBV10-3 and TRBJ2-3; no definite D call. Sequencing input: peripheral blood. CDR3 loop: CAISDSTDTQYF. CDR3 nucleotides: TGTGCCATCAGTGATTCCACAGATACGCAGTATTTT.